These 2 T cell receptor beta chains were all obtained from the same sample, sequenced in a study of blood T cell repertoires in COVID-19. TCRdb's copy holds only in-frame clones and misses some; the assay was immunoSEQ multiplex PCR. This table has about 140,000 clones, around three quarters appearing once. Sequencing used peripheral blood. These receptor sequences come from an older man with acute or convalescent COVID-19.

This clone was seen just once. The chain recombines TRBV2 with TRBJ1-6, with D unresolved. The ends were cut back, 7 bases at V and 6 bases at J, with 10 bases in the middle. This CDR3 has 13 residues. Germline V gives CDR1 SNHLY, CDR2 FYNNEI. This chain's CDR3 is CASNRVRNSPLHF. CDR3 DNA sequence: TGTGCCAGCAACCGGGTCCGTAATTCACCCCTCCACTTT.

This clone occurred a few times. This chain links TRBV18 with TRBJ2-1; 10 positions agree with TRBD2. The V gene end was trimmed by 3 bases and the J gene end by 4 bases; junction bases not matched to a gene: 3. The CDR3 length is 15 residues. Germline V gene sequence: CDR1 KGHSH, CDR2 LQKENI. CDR3: CASSPPSGGYNEQFF. Written as DNA, the CDR3 is TGTGCCAGCTCACCGCCTAGCGGGGGTTACAATGAGCAGTTCTTC.